These 3 T cell receptor beta chains were all obtained from the same sample, sequenced in a study of beta chain features in type 1 diabetes. Reverse transcribing all isolated RNA meant expressed TCRB transcripts were sequenced. Clones were read by immunoSEQ multiplex PCR, and TCRdb kept only the in-frame ones, dropping some. The sample carries about 250,000 clones, roughly 13% recorded once. Sample: naive CD4+ T cells from blood. These receptors were obtained from a woman aged 35 to 49 in good health.

This clone appeared a few times. The V gene is TRBV2, the J gene TRBJ2-5; D possibly corresponds to TRBD2 (7 bases). The CDR3 has 13 residues. V was pared by 2 bases and J by 7 bases, with 11 bases between. Germline V gives CDR1 SNHLY, CDR2 FYNNEI. The chain's CDR3 is CASSERRGGTQYF. The CDR3 DNA follows: TGTGCCAGCAGTGAAAGGAGGGGGGGGACCCAGTACTTC.

There are a few counts of this clone. The V and J genes are TRBV7-8 and TRBJ1-5, with 9 nucleotides matching TRBD1. V shed 1 base and J 4 bases; nucleotides not matched to a gene: 5. The CDR3 covers 16 residues. CDR1 and CDR2 from the germline V gene are SGHVS and FQNEAQ. DNA of the CDR3: TGTGCCAGCAGCTTAGACCAGGACAGGGGTAATCAGCCCCAGCATTTT. This codes for CASSLDQDRGNQPQHF.

The chain uses TRBV5-4 and TRBJ2-3; TRBD2 matches at 7 bases. The germline CDR1 and CDR2 sequences are SGHNT and YYREEE (reference sequence). With 0 bases clipped from V and 2 bases from J, the junction kept 3 bases outside the gene matches. CDR3 size: 15 residues. The CDR3 nucleotides are TGTGCCAGCAGCTTGGCCCTAGCGGACACAGATACGCAGTATTTT. This gives the protein CASSLALADTDTQYF.